The source of this T cell receptor (beta chain) is a study of CD8 T cells in Susac syndrome. Overall study context: Susac syndrome patients were untreated, on corticosteroids with some adding intravenous immunoglobulin, or on intravenous immunoglobulin only. General study points: In Susac syndrome, CD4+ T cell repertoires lacked any clonal expansion.

Random hexamers served to reverse transcribe about 0.5 to 1 ug RNA. An immunoSEQ multiplex PCR amplified TCR beta CDR3 over 54 Vbeta and 13 Jbeta. From the immunoSEQ multiplex PCR reads, TCRdb called clonotypes with MiXCR, one entry per CDR3 protein. This sample has about 140,000 distinct CDR3 sequences, with around 93% found just once. Remarks on this clonotype: No antigen is known for it.

The CDR3 runs to 14 residues. In germline, CDR1 is KGHSH, CDR2 LQKENI. V lost 5 bases and J lost 1; bases outside the gene matches: 2. Sample: CD4+ T cells from PBMCs. The chain recombines TRBV18 with TRBJ2-4; TRBD1 aligns across 7 bases. This receptor was taken from a human donor with Susac syndrome. CDR3 sequence: CASSLQGAKNIQYF. In DNA form, the CDR3 reads TGTGCCAGCTCATTACAGGGGGCCAAAAACATTCAGTACTTC.